The 10 T cell receptor beta chains below all came from one sample that was sequenced in a study of blood T cell repertoires in COVID-19. The table came from immunoSEQ multiplex PCR; TCRdb's copy has only in-frame clones and leaves some out. This sample has some 350,000 clones, with 87% found just once. What was sequenced was peripheral blood. Source of these receptors: a woman aged 50 to 60 with COVID-19, enrolled during active disease.

The chain couples TRBV7-6 to TRBJ1-1, with 7 nucleotides matching TRBD1. Germline V lookup: CDR1 SGHVS, CDR2 FNYEAQ. This CDR3 spans 16 amino acids. V shed 5 bases and J 1 base; nucleotides not matched to a gene: 10. CDR3 in DNA: TGTGCCAGCAGCCTGACAGGGTACGGGAGGAACACTGAAGCTTTCTTT. Amino acids: CASSLTGYGRNTEAFF.

CDR3 in amino acids: CASSADSRSSGNTIYF. Written as DNA, the CDR3 is TGCGCCAGCAGCGCGGACAGTCGGAGCTCTGGAAACACCATATATTTT. The rearrangement uses TRBV5-1 and TRBJ1-3, with D tentatively TRBD1 (6 bases). Trimming removed 4 bases at V and 0 bases at J, with 14 bases between. Germline assignment: CDR1 SGHRS and CDR2 YFSETQ. This CDR3 spans 16 amino acids. Together with reference TRBV5-1 and TRBJ1-3, the CDR3 gives the full variable domain: KAGVTQTPRYLIKTRGQQVTLSCSPISGHRSVSWYQQTPGQGLQFLFEYFSETQRNKGNFPGRFSGRQFSNSRSEMNVSTLELGDSALYLCASSADSRSSGNTIYFGEGSWLTVV.

The chain recombines TRBV4-2 with TRBJ1-5; 11 nucleotides match TRBD1. This CDR3 comprises 15 residues. Germline CDR1 and CDR2: LGHNA and YNFKEQ. V gave up 1 base and J gave up 6 bases; unmatched junction bases: 2. The CDR3 DNA is TGTGCCAGCAGCCAAGGGACAGGGGGCGTTCAGCCCCAGCATTTT. This gives the protein CASSQGTGGVQPQHF.

V usage is TRBV27 and J usage is TRBJ2-5; the D gene is possibly TRBD2 (6 bases). CDR1 is MNHEY, CDR2 SMNVEV, per germline (reference sequence). Trimming stripped 4 bases from V and 2 bases from J, with 11 bases between. This CDR3 contains 14 residues. DNA for the CDR3: TGTGCCAGCAGTTCTCTTGGGGGGCAAGAGACCCAGTACTTC. Amino acids: CASSSLGGQETQYF.

This chain joins TRBV4-2 and TRBJ2-3; 11 positions agree with TRBD1. V shed 0 bases, J shed 5 bases, and the junction held 4 bases outside the gene matches. The CDR3 extends over 16 amino acids. CDR1 and CDR2 from the germline V gene are LGHNA and YNFKEQ. The CDR3 DNA follows: TGTGCCAGCAGCCAAGAGGACAGGGGGCGCGGAGATACGCAGTATTTT. It yields the protein CASSQEDRGRGDTQYF.

The V and J genes are TRBV14 and TRBJ1-6; no clear D gene. The CDR3 consists of 14 residues. CDR1 SGHDN and CDR2 FVKESK come from the germline V gene. Trimming shortened V by 0 bases and J by 4 bases, and 4 bases separated the two germline ends. CDR3 amino acids: CASSQDYYNSPLHF. The CDR3 nucleotides are TGTGCCAGCAGCCAAGACTATTATAATTCACCCCTCCACTTT.

V and J are TRBV11-3 and TRBJ1-1, with TRBD1 matching over 7 bases. CDR3 length: 15 residues. CDR1 and CDR2 (germline): SGHNT, YENEEA. V lost 4 bases to trimming and J lost 2 bases; unmatched junction nucleotides: 7. The CDR3 loop is CASSSTGAFNTEAFF. The CDR3, as DNA: TGTGCCAGCAGCTCAACAGGGGCCTTTAACACTGAAGCTTTCTTT. The full variable domain, with the rest looked up from reference TRBV11-3 and TRBJ1-1, is EAGVVQSPRYKIIEKKQPVAFWCNPISGHNTLYWYLQNLGQGPELLIRYENEEAVDDSQLPKDRFSAERLKGVDSTLKIQPAELGDSAVYLCASSSTGAFNTEAFFGQGTRLTVV.

The count of this clone is one. CDR3 sequence reads: CASSFGRGVIGELFF. CDR3 sequence (DNA): TGTGCCAGCAGCTTCGGCAGGGGGGTTATCGGGGAGCTGTTTTTT. This sequence joins TRBV7-3 and TRBJ2-2; weak D call: TRBD1 (7 bases). The V end was cut by 3 bases, the J end by 7 bases, with 15 bases between. CDR3 length: 15 amino acids. Per the germline V gene, CDR1 is SGHTA and CDR2 is FQGTGA.

In its sample, this clone was seen a few times. The CDR3 region is CAWSGLHRQDQPQHF. CDR3 DNA: TGTGCCTGGAGTGGTCTTCACAGGCAGGATCAGCCCCAGCATTTT. The chain carries TRBV30 and TRBJ1-5; D is possibly TRBD1 (5 bases). The CDR3 extends over 15 amino acids. The V and J ends lost 1 base and 5 bases respectively, with 15 bases between them. The germline V gene encodes CDR1 GTSNPN and CDR2 SVGIG (reference sequence). Drawing the rest from reference TRBV30 and TRBJ1-5, the complete variable domain is SQTIHQWPATLVQPVGSPLSLECTVEGTSNPNLYWYRQAAGRGLQLLFYSVGIGQISSEVPQNLSASRPQDRQFILSSKKLLLSDSGFYLCAWSGLHRQDQPQHFGDGTRLSIL.

CDR3 loop: CASSLDQTALYEQYF. In DNA, the CDR3 is TGTGCCAGCAGCTTAGATCAGACAGCCCTTTACGAGCAGTACTTC. This chain links TRBV11-3 with TRBJ2-7, with a tentative D call TRBD1 (5 bases). Germline V gene data show CDR1 as SGHNT and CDR2 as YENEEA. The CDR3 has 15 residues. V was pared by 0 bases and J by 4 bases, with 13 bases between.